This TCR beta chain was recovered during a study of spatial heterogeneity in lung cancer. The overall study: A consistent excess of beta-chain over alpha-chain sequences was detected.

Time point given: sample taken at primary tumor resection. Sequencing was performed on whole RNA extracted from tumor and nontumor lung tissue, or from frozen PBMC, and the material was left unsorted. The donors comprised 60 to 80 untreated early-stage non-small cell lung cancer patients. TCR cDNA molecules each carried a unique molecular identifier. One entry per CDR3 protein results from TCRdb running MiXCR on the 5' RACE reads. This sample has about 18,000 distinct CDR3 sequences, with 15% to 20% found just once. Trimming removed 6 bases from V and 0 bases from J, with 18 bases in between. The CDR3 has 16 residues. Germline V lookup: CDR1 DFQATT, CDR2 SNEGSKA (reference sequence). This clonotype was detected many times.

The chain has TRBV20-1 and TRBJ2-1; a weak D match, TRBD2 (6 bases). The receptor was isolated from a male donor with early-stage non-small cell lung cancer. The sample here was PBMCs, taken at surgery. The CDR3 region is CSANLWGESSYNEQFF. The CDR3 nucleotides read TGCAGTGCCAACCTTTGGGGGGAGAGCTCCTACAATGAGCAGTTCTTC.